The clone carrying this T cell receptor beta chain was seen once. Antigen specificity is unknown. The source of the sample is a study of T cell responses to AZD1222 COVID-19 vaccine. Study observations and caveats: Clonal diversity may have been underestimated, and the donors were mostly white British, with more females than males. Reportedly, nearly half of unique spike TCRs recognized epitopes outside B.1.351/B.1.1.7 mutations.

Trimming pared 4 bases from V and 7 bases from J, leaving 5 bases between. The CDR3 runs 11 residues. Clones were sequenced by immunoSEQ multiplex PCR, and TCRdb holds only the in-frame ones, with some missing. The sample has 70,000 to 95,000 clones; about 90% are singletons. The rearrangement uses TRBV12-3 or TRBV12-4 and TRBJ2-1; D ambiguous. The TCR was taken from an adult who received the AZD1222 COVID-19 vaccine. The sample was peripheral blood, taken 28 days after the second AZD1222 dose. The CDR3 DNA follows: TGTGCCAGCAGTTCTTCAAATGAGCAGTTCTTC. It is translated as CASSSSNEQFF.